This TCR beta chain stems from a study of cytomegalovirus exposure and HLA in healthy donors (dated by TCRdb to the late 2010s). In the study overall: In an earlier analysis of approximately 500 of the donors, around 300 Gb of sequence data and 117 million unique TCR beta sequences from about 179 million T cells were reported. In the later analysis, no new phenotypic data were used to find candidate immune exposures; instead, reliance was placed on TCR beta sequences and their occurrence across donors. Of the roughly 430 genotyped donors, over 70% fell in the genetic ancestry cluster associated with self-reported Caucasian donors. Among 398 genotyped donors of the cohort, an average of around 240,000 unique TCR beta nucleotide sequences were sequenced per donor, roughly 18% of them non-productive. In addition to the first cohort of 500 to 850 subjects, a separate validation cohort of under 150 different subjects was used. Typing coverage differed by locus: A, B, C, DRB1 and DQB1 were typed in about 620-630 donors, DQA1 in 500 to 550, DPA1 in some 570, and DPB1 in roughly 450. To predict cytomegalovirus infection status, the study combined high-throughput TCR immunosequencing, statistical association of individual TCRs with disease status, and machine learning. Alongside the repertoire data, information on donor age, sex, ethnicity and CMV serostatus was compiled. An early release that covered some 640 HLA-typed donors contained around 300 gigabases of sequencing data and about 93 million unique TCR sequences. In a later genetic analysis, genome-wide SNP genotypes for about three fifths of the roughly 670 donors were used, and that subset was treated as a discovery cohort. An earlier analysis of 587 of the donors used high-throughput TCR beta sequencing to judge whether each TCR beta V gene segment behaved as functional or pseudogenic. HLA typing covered class I and class II loci at four-digit resolution. All discovery cohort repertoires had been generated on a single sequencing platform. The study aimed to test whether cataloging public T cell receptors could reveal signatures of past pathogen exposure. In a later analysis, previously published TCR beta repertoires from 500 to 750 donors were re-analyzed and high-resolution HLA genotyping was added so that TCR occurrence patterns could be studied. Using immunosequencing, the study profiled T cell repertoires from some 670 subjects and related those repertoires to cytomegalovirus serostatus. A handful of DR-DQ haplotypes were handled as single units for association and clustering because linkage in the cohort was strong. Points the paper makes about the study in general: In a later genetic analysis, a missense DCLRE1C variant was associated with V-gene and J-gene trimming of TCR beta chains, and the association was replicated in an independent cohort. A later analysis found that TCR association rates varied across HLA loci, with DRB1 alleles showing the most associated TCRs and HLA-C alleles the fewest. Roughly uniform sequencing depth across donors was assumed in presence/absence analyses, although this assumption may not hold. Broadly in line with IMGT annotations, most TCR beta V segments showed up in productive rearrangements about 87% or about 30% of the time in an earlier analysis of a few hundred of the donors. Cytomegalovirus status was reported to be diagnosed by the classifier with high specificity and sensitivity in both the original and validation cohorts. Correlated functional status among segregating V segments might reflect linkage disequilibrium, but an unknown experimental factor could not be ruled out. Most TCR sequences were observed very rarely across donors, whereas some public TCRs were present in many individuals. In a later genetic analysis, fewer N-insertions in productive TCRs were reported among donors in an Asian-associated ancestry cluster than the roughly 700-donor mean. Because counts were too low, approximately 15 rarely observed V segments, including chromosome 9 orphons, were excluded from the earlier analysis of 587 of the donors. When HLA alleles, especially DR and DQ, strongly co-occurred, TCR associations were difficult to assign to individual alleles. Compared with equally common non-associated chains, HLA-associated TCR beta chains in a later analysis were more clonally expanded and had lower generation probabilities. Because HLA typing was unavailable for some donors at each locus, only the typed subset was used in association tests. A total of about 150 TCR beta chains were listed by the study as associated with cytomegalovirus. In vitro tests confirmed that a few of the cytomegalovirus-associated TCR beta chains recognize cytomegalovirus antigens. This cohort had only TCR beta chains sequenced, and the lack of alpha or paired-chain data limited which features could be detected. The authors suggested that the approach could potentially be generalized to other disease states and immunological phenotypes. For the cohort, immune exposure information was limited to CMV serostatus. According to a later analysis, parvovirus B19, influenza, CMV and Epstein-Barr virus appeared linked to several top co-occurrence clusters. According to a later analysis, most CMV-associated TCR beta chains appeared to be HLA-restricted, and the HLA associations seemed to be driven largely by CMV exposure. A group of highly shared sequence variants was considered likely to be a technical artifact of the sequencing pipeline. A further reported finding was that TCR beta sequences accurately predicted the HLA-A and HLA-B alleles for most subjects in the first cohort. In a later analysis, some 18,000 TCR beta sequences were associated with specific HLA alleles at a false discovery rate of 0.05.

The library was produced with the immunoSEQ multiplex PCR assay. For the multiplex PCR, a mixture combining 60 forward primers for TCR Vbeta segments and 13 reverse primers for TCR Jbeta segments was used. The CDR3 region of rearranged TCR beta genes was amplified from genomic DNA by a multiplex PCR assay. Amplified TCR beta libraries were sequenced as 87-base-pair reads on the Illumina HiSeq System. The authors' pipeline ran thus. In a later analysis, some 80 million unique TCR beta chains were counted across the roughly 670 repertoires, and about 10 million of these chains were shared by at least two donors. A nearest-neighbor algorithm error-corrected the raw reads and collapsed the reads into unique sequences, merging closely related sequences to remove PCR and sequencing errors. To assign V, D and J gene segments, CDR3 sequences were aligned to IMGT reference sequences. For a sequence to be retained, a match of at least six nucleotides was required to both a V gene segment and a J gene segment. Rearrangements were classified as productive when the CDR3 lacked stop codons and remained in frame with V and J, and all other rearrangements were classified as non-productive. Following IMGT convention, CDR3 was defined as the stretch from the second conserved V-encoded cysteine to the conserved J-encoded phenylalanine. The earlier analysis of approximately 500 of the donors excluded sequences that lacked an unambiguous match to a single V gene segment. An earlier analysis of some 610 of the donors called V segments functional above 56.7% productive rearrangements and segregating when the between-donor standard deviation exceeded 5%. A statistical classification framework was built for diagnosing cytomegalovirus status from the catalog of TCR beta chain sequences. V and J gene assignment, in a later analysis, came from comparing TCR nucleotide sequences with IMGT/GENE-DB human TR gene sequences. The TCRdist pipeline was used in a later analysis to assign CDR3 sequences and most-parsimonious VDJ recombination scenarios. In a later analysis, every TCR beta chain was defined by the combination of its CDR3 amino acid sequence and its V-gene family, and reads without a unique V-gene family were dropped. To address suspected cross-contamination and a sequencing artifact, a later analysis removed approximately 590 highly shared, low-generation-probability nucleotide sequences. In a later analysis, a clonal expansion index for each public chain was calculated from normalized within-repertoire ranks of inferred template counts. In a later analysis, generation probabilities were computed with a VDJ recombination model fitted to out-of-frame rearrangements, and the resulting probabilities were checked against IGoR. Hypergeometric tests were used in a later analysis to score TCR-TCR, TCR-HLA and TCR-CMV co-occurrence, with a repertoire-size bias correction applied to the TCR pairs. False discovery rates were estimated in a later analysis by permuting HLA or CMV assignments 20 times. In a later analysis, co-occurring TCRs were grouped with DBSCAN, and TCRdist sequence similarity was added when clustering was performed within HLA-allele-positive subsets. For co-occurrence clustering, repertoires with fewer than 30,000 or more than 120,000 public chains were excluded, along with roughly five repertoires with anomalous nucleotide sharing. Drawn from immuneACCESS, this table holds only the in-frame rearrangements with V and J called that TCRdb kept. Clones are partly lost; checked studies trace under half to an unresolved V gene and leave the rest unexplained. D and trimming come from the DNA, and the V and J calls and clone size come from that table. The table for this sample lists 170,000 or so clones; under 85% of them were counted only once. Of the sample, approximately 1.6% is held by the ten largest clones.

The cohort consisted of more than 650 healthy bone marrow donors. At the time of sampling, every cohort member was nominally healthy, though immune exposures that went unrecorded were likely present. The donor tested CMV seronegative, placing the donor among the roughly 350 seronegative members of the cohort. A peripheral blood sample was collected from each donor, and TCR beta sequencing was performed on peripheral blood mononuclear cells. The Qiagen DNeasy Blood Extraction Kit was used to extract genomic DNA from the blood cell samples. Details on this clone: Its antigen is currently not known. No clone much larger than this one lies a single base away; base qualities are absent.

Sequenced material: PBMCs. The sequence came from a woman aged 25 to 39 in good health and CMV-seronegative.

The bases are TGTGCCAGCAGTGAAGTAGTAAGCGTCAATGAGCAGTTCTTC. Translated, this is CASSEVVSVNEQFF. The chain is made from TRBV2 and TRBJ2-1; confidence is insufficient to name the D gene. The CDR3 contains 14 residues, cysteine and phenylalanine counted. The entry retains the CDR3 DNA only, 42 bases that are in frame from base 1. CDR1 SNHLY and CDR2 FYNNEI are derived from the germline V gene. At the junction V is shortened by 1 base and J by 6 bases, with 10 bases in between.